A single sample gave rise to the 3 T cell receptor beta chains below, sequenced in a study of HIV-infected patients and healthy controls. TCRdb used MiXCR to reprocess the 5' RACE reads, holding one entry per CDR3 protein. The table shows 50,000 to 80,000 distinct CDR3 sequences, with about 19% occurring only once. What was sequenced was CD4+ T cells from blood. All receptors derive from a human donor in good health.

V and J are TRBV12-5 and TRBJ1-5; D remains ambiguous. The CDR3 totals 16 residues. CDR1 and CDR2 from the germline V gene are LGHNT and FRNRAP. The ends were cut back, 7 bases at V and 1 base at J, with 17 bases in the middle. CDR3 in amino acids: CASVQAGNRSNQPQHF. CDR3 nucleotides: TGTGCTAGTGTCCAGGCTGGCAACCGGAGCAATCAGCCCCAGCATTTT.

The table lists this clonotype with a few counts. The chain is built from TRBV4-1 and TRBJ2-1, with 7 positions matching TRBD2. V gave up 1 base and J gave up 9 bases; unmatched junction bases: 12. The CDR3 extends over 16 amino acids. Germline-derived CDR1 and CDR2 are MGHRA and YSYEKL. CDR3 amino acids: CASSQALTGGGFEQFF. The CDR3 DNA reads as TGCGCCAGCAGCCAAGCTTTGACGGGAGGAGGTTTTGAGCAGTTCTTC.

This clonotype was detected only a few times. The chain employs TRBV7-2 and TRBJ2-2; 8 bases fit TRBD2. Germline CDR1 is SGHTA and CDR2 is FQGNSA. The length of the CDR3 is 17 residues. V shed 2 bases and J 5 bases; nucleotides not matched to a gene: 10. The chain's CDR3 is CASSLRTSLRGTGELFF. CDR3 coding DNA: TGTGCCAGCAGCTTAAGGACTAGCCTAAGGGGGACCGGGGAGCTGTTTTTT.